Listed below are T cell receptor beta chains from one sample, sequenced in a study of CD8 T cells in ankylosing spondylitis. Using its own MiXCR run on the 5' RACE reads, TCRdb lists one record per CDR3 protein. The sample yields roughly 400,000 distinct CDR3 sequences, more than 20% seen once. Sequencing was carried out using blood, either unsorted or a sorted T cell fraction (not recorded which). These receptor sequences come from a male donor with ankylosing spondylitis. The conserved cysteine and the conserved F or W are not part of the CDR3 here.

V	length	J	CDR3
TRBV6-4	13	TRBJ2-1	ASSEQGGEYNEQF
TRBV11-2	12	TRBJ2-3	ASSPSSSVRTQY
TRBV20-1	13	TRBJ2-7	SARGSGVGWREQY
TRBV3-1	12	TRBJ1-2	ASSPTGGYYGYT
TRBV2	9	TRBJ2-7	ASSEAGEQY
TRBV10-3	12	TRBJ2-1	AISTAPLGGEQF
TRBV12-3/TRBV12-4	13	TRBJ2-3	ASTPTGGRTDTQY
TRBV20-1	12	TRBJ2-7	SAAGTRVSYEQY
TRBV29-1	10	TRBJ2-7	SGSGSSYEQY
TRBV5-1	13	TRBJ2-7	ASSSTGTANYEQY
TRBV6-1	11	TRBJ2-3	ASRGQQTDTQY
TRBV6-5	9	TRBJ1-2	ASSYAGRYT
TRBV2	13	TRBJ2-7	ASSEVLAGYSEQY
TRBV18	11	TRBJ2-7	ASSPVTGYEQY
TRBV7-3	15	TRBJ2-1	ASSKRATSGRHNEQF
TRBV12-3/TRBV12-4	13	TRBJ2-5	ASSRSGRASETQY
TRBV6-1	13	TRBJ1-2	ASRPGTDRGYGYT
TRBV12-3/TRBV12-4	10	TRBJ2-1	ASSLERTEQF
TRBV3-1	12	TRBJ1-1	ASSQDRVRSEAF
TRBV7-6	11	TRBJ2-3	ASNVGGTDTQY
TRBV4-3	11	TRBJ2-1	ASSQLRSNEQF
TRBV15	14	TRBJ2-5	ATSSRLAGGQETQY
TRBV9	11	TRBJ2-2	ASSVRGTGELF
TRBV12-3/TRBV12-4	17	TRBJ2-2	ASSPGGLAGGANTGELF
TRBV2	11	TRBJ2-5	ASNLGTQETQY
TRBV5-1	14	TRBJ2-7	ASSSLRGTGAREQY
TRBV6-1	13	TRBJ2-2	ASIISTGNTGELF
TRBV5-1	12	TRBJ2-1	ASSLGQSYNEQF
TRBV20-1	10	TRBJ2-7	SAPRQGHEQY
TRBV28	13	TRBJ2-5	ASSLRTGIVGTQY
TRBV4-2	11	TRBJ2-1	ASSHGGGNEQF
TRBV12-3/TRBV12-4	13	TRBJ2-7	ASSLGQASSYEQY
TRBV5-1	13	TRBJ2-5	ASNLGTGPQETQY
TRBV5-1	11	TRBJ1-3	ASSEIQGNTIY
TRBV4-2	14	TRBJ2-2	ASSQEIGGNTGELF
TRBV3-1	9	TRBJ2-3	ASSQQATQY
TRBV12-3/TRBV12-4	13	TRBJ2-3	ASSLDLPSTDTQY
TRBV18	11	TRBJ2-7	ASSPAAGYEQY
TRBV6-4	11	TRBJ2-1	ASSESLAREQF
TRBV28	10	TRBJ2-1	ASCGTIDEQF
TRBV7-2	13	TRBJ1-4	ASSLGGGTNEKLF
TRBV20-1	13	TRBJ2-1	SARDMVGGNNEQF
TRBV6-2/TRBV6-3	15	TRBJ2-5	ASSYVSGRGRRETQY
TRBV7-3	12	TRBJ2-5	ASSTDSEEETQY
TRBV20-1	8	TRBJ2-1	SVPSNLEF
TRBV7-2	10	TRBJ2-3	ASSRYTDTQY
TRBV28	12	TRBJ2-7	ASSFRQVIAEQY